The 18 T cell receptor beta chains reported below all come from one sample, sequenced in a study of control samples from healthy donors and cancer patients. Only in-frame clones appear in the TCRdb table, and some are missing; sequencing was by immunoSEQ multiplex PCR. Among about 77,000 clones, roughly 92% were seen once, and the ten largest hold 4.5% to 7.5%. The specimen was blood. These receptors were obtained from a woman aged 60 to 75 in good health.

A single count supports this clone. The chain links TRBV3-1 (or the pseudogene TRBV3-2) to TRBJ2-7; D is unresolved. Germline values: CDR1 LGHDT, CDR2 YNNKEL (reference sequence). Trimming removed 3 bases from V and 3 bases from J, with 6 bases in between. This CDR3 is 12 amino acids long. CDR3 in amino acids: CASSQARYEQYF. CDR3 DNA sequence: TGTGCCAGCAGCCAGGCACGCTACGAGCAGTACTTC.

J is TRBJ2-1 and V is TRBV12-3 or TRBV12-4; perhaps TRBD1 as D (7 bases). V was cut by 5 bases and J by 6 bases, with 11 bases left in between. The CDR3 contains 13 residues. The CDR3 sequence is CASSPRGVNEQFF. The CDR3 nucleotides are TGTGCCAGCAGTCCCAGGGGGGTCAATGAGCAGTTCTTC.

The chain is built from TRBV7-8 and TRBJ2-1; D could derive from TRBD1 or TRBD2 (6 bases each). CDR1 is SGHVS and CDR2 is FQNEAQ in the germline V gene. This CDR3 has 13 amino acids. Trimming took 0 bases from V and 7 from J, leaving 7 bases between them. CDR3 sequence: CASSLAGGNEQFF. Written as DNA, the CDR3 is TGTGCCAGCAGCTTAGCAGGGGGGAATGAGCAGTTCTTC. Looking up the rest from reference TRBV7-8 and TRBJ2-1 gives the full variable domain: GAGVSQSPRYKVAKRGQDVALRCDPISGHVSLFWYQQALGQGPEFLTYFQNEAQLDKSGLPSDRFFAERPEGSVSTLKIQRTQQEDSAVYLCASSLAGGNEQFFGPGTRLTVL.

This chain connects TRBV24-1 to TRBJ2-7, with 11 bases lining up with TRBD2. With 3 bases clipped from V and 7 bases from J, the junction kept 4 bases outside the gene matches. The CDR3 spans 14 residues. The germline V gene encodes CDR1 KGHDR and CDR2 SFDVKD. Here the CDR3 DNA reads TGTGCCACCAGTGATACTAGCGGGAGCGGTGAGCAGTACTTC. Protein product: CATSDTSGSGEQYF.

This chain connects TRBV11-2 to TRBJ2-2; 8 bases agree with TRBD2. V was clipped by 5 bases and J by 4 bases; unmatched bases: 9. Germline assignment: CDR1 SGHAT and CDR2 FQNNGV. CDR3 length: 16 residues. CDR3 residues: CASSNLAGRGTGELFF. DNA of the CDR3: TGTGCCAGCAGCAACTTAGCGGGACGGGGCACCGGGGAGCTGTTTTTT.

This rearrangement joins TRBV28 to TRBJ1-2; D is uncertain. This CDR3 is 16 amino acids long. From germline, CDR1 is MDHEN and CDR2 SYDVKM. V was cut by 4 bases and J by 1 base, with 16 bases left in between. CDR3 sequence (DNA): TGTGCCAGCAGTTCCAGTTCCGGGCCTTATAACTATGGCTACACCTTC. Its protein is CASSSSSGPYNYGYTF.

This chain connects TRBV2 to TRBJ2-7; D is possibly TRBD1 (6 bases). CDR3 length: 14 amino acids. V gave up 6 bases and J gave up 3 bases, with 15 bases separating them. Germline V gene sequence: CDR1 SNHLY, CDR2 FYNNEI. The CDR3 spells CASRVGLQGYEQYF. CDR3 in DNA: TGTGCCAGCAGGGTAGGTTTACAGGGCTACGAGCAGTACTTC.

This clone was recorded only once. This chain uses TRBV27 with TRBJ1-1, with 7 nucleotides matching TRBD1. Losses at the gene ends were 5 bases for V and 1 base for J; bases not matched to a gene: 4. Germline V gene lookup returns CDR1 MNHEY and CDR2 SMNVEV (reference sequence). The CDR3 extends over 14 amino acids. Here the CDR3 DNA reads TGTGCCAGCAGTCGGACAGGTTGGAACACTGAAGCTTTCTTT. Its protein product is CASSRTGWNTEAFF.

V is TRBV2 and J is TRBJ1-1; D not certain. Trimming took 7 bases from V and 8 from J, leaving 14 bases between them. The length of the CDR3 is 12 residues. Germline lookup yields CDR1 SNHLY and CDR2 FYNNEI. The CDR3 nucleotides are TGTGCCAGCACTCAAATAGGAACCGAAGCTTTCTTT. This translates into CASTQIGTEAFF.

The chain joins TRBV7-3 to TRBJ2-3; D remains ambiguous. The germline V and J ends were trimmed by 0 bases and 6 bases, with 13 bases remaining between them. CDR1 is SGHTA and CDR2 is FQGTGA in the germline V gene. This CDR3 spans 15 amino acids. CDR3 region: CASSLTSSSPDTQYF. The DNA of the CDR3 is TGTGCCAGCAGCTTAACCTCCTCTTCTCCGGATACGCAGTATTTT. Variable domain in full (rest from reference TRBV7-3 and TRBJ2-3): GAGVSQTPSNKVTEKGKYVELRCDPISGHTALYWYRQSLGQGPEFLIYFQGTGAADDSGLPNDRFFAVRPEGSVSTLKIQRTERGDSAVYLCASSLTSSSPDTQYFGPGTRLTVL.

The J gene is TRBJ2-7, the V gene TRBV6-5; D might be TRBD1 (6 bases). Deletions cut 8 bases from V and 4 bases from J, with 12 bases between. The CDR3 has 12 residues. From germline, CDR1 is MNHEY and CDR2 SVGAGI. CDR3 DNA: TGTGCCAGCGTCCGGACAGATTACGAGCAGTACTTC. Amino acid sequence: CASVRTDYEQYF.

The chain carries TRBV24-1 and TRBJ1-5; D may be TRBD1 (5 bases). The CDR3 length is 14 residues. Germline lookup yields CDR1 KGHDR and CDR2 SFDVKD. The V gene lost 0 bases and the J gene lost 11 bases, with 13 bases spanning the gap. CDR3 sequence: CATSDLDRDRAQHF. Here the CDR3 DNA reads TGTGCCACCAGTGATTTGGACAGAGATCGAGCCCAGCATTTT.

V and J are TRBV18 and TRBJ2-2, with 10 positions matching TRBD2. With 3 bases clipped from V and 6 bases from J, the junction kept 7 bases outside the gene matches. The CDR3 is 16 amino acids. From germline, CDR1 is KGHSH and CDR2 LQKENI. The DNA of the CDR3 is TGTGCCAGCTCACCGCCGGGACTAGCGAGACCCGGGGAGCTGTTTTTT. Translating gives CASSPPGLARPGELFF.

The rearrangement joins TRBV12-3 or TRBV12-4 to TRBJ1-1; the D is unclear. Trimming cost V 5 bases and J 4 bases, with 11 bases left between them. CDR3 length: 13 residues. DNA for the CDR3: TGTGCCAGCAGTCCCGGAAGAGGCACTGAAGCTTTCTTT. This encodes CASSPGRGTEAFF.

This chain connects TRBV5-1 to TRBJ1-5, with D possibly TRBD1 on 5 matching bases. This CDR3 contains 14 residues. Germline V gives CDR1 SGHRS, CDR2 YFSETQ. V was clipped by 3 bases and J by 9 bases, with 16 bases between them. The DNA for the CDR3 is TGCGCCAGCAGCTACGGGACCCGCGCGGCGCCCCAGCATTTT. Protein sequence: CASSYGTRAAPQHF.

Regarding this clone: Other DNA sequences in the sample encode the same CDR3. This chain joins TRBV7-2 and TRBJ1-3; no reliable D call. Between the trimmed V and J ends, which lost 1 base and 0 bases, there was a span of 4 bases. The CDR3 is 14 residues long. The germline gives CDR1 SGHTA, CDR2 FQGNSA. CDR3 in amino acids: CASSLGVSGNTIYF. The CDR3 bases are TGTGCCAGCAGCTTAGGGGTCTCTGGAAACACCATATATTTT.

Here the CDR3 DNA reads TGTGCCAGCAGCTCGAGGGACAGGGAAAATCAGCCCCAGCATTTT. Residues: CASSSRDRENQPQHF. The chain carries TRBV5-6 and TRBJ1-5; 9 bases fit TRBD1. CDR3 size: 15 residues. Germline-derived CDR1 and CDR2 are SGHDT and YYEEEE. The V gene end was trimmed by 3 bases and the J gene end by 4 bases; junction bases not matched to a gene: 5.

The V call is TRBV2, the J call TRBJ2-7, with 9 bases matching TRBD1. Germline assignment: CDR1 SNHLY and CDR2 FYNNEI. This CDR3 region has 15 residues. The V segment lost 4 bases and the J segment 6 bases; nucleotides outside the gene matches: 10. CDR3 residues: CASSASDRGPTEQYF. The CDR3 region has the DNA TGTGCCAGCAGTGCCTCGGACAGGGGACCTACCGAGCAGTACTTC.